One and the same sample provided the 29 T cell receptor beta chains below, sequenced in a study of blood T cell repertoires in COVID-19. Profiling relied on immunoSEQ multiplex PCR, and the TCRdb table lists in-frame clones only, not all of them. Among approximately 150,000 clones, roughly nine tenths were seen once, and the ten largest hold 3.5% to 5%. The material sequenced was peripheral blood. Receptors were obtained from a woman in her sixties or seventies with active or convalescent COVID-19.

CDR3 sequence: CASRGGGTGQPQHF. The DNA for the CDR3 is TGTGCCAGCAGGGGGGGAGGGACGGGTCAGCCCCAGCATTTT. The J gene is TRBJ1-5, the V gene TRBV6-5, with a possible D match to TRBD1 (5 bases). Trimming shortened V by 6 bases and J by 6 bases, and 15 bases separated the two germline ends. The CDR3 covers 14 residues. Germline loops: CDR1 MNHEY, CDR2 SVGAGI.

The chain links TRBV29-1 to TRBJ2-3; D is uncertain. The V end was cut by 2 bases, the J end by 4 bases, with 10 bases between. The CDR3 runs to 13 residues. Germline CDR1 is SQVTM and CDR2 is ANQGSEA. CDR3 residues: CSVEKYISDTQYF. CDR3 coding DNA: TGCAGCGTTGAAAAGTACATCTCAGATACGCAGTATTTT.

This clone was detected only once. The chain joins TRBV5-4 to TRBJ1-3; TRBD1 might be the D (5 bases). The CDR3 is made up of 14 amino acids. The V end was cut by 4 bases, the J end by 0 bases, with 8 bases between. The germline V gene has CDR1 SGHNT and CDR2 YYREEE (reference sequence). The CDR3 region has the DNA TGTGCCAGCAGCGGTGGGGCCTCTGGAAACACCATATATTTT. Translated, it gives CASSGGASGNTIYF.

The chain combines TRBV5-5 with TRBJ2-1; D is perhaps TRBD2 (6 bases). V shed 0 bases and J shed 5 bases, with 12 bases lying between them. The CDR3 has 15 residues. The germline V gene has CDR1 SGHKS and CDR2 YYEKEE (reference sequence). The CDR3 here is CASSLEPSDDNEQFF. DNA of the CDR3: TGTGCCAGCAGCTTGGAACCTAGCGATGACAATGAGCAGTTCTTC.

This clone was picked up a small number of times. The V call is TRBV2, the J call TRBJ1-4; D unclear. The V end lost 7 bases, the J end lost 4 bases, and 10 bases lay between the germline ends. The CDR3 has 13 residues. Germline V gives CDR1 SNHLY, CDR2 FYNNEI. CDR3 in amino acids: CASNQILNEKLFF. In DNA, the CDR3 is TGTGCCAGCAATCAGATTCTTAATGAAAAACTGTTTTTT.

The chain is built from TRBV6-5 and TRBJ1-2, with 12 bases lining up with TRBD1. V shed 6 bases, J shed 7 bases, and the junction held 6 bases outside the gene matches. CDR1 and CDR2 (germline): MNHEY, SVGAGI. This CDR3 region has 14 residues. The CDR3 is CASSRGQGASGYTF. The CDR3 region has the DNA TGTGCCAGCAGCCGGGGACAGGGGGCTAGTGGCTACACCTTC.

The chain has TRBV6-5 and TRBJ2-1; TRBD1 is a possible D gene (5 bases). CDR3 length: 14 residues. CDR1 is MNHEY and CDR2 is SVGAGI in the germline V gene. V was clipped by 0 bases and J by 4 bases, with 7 bases between them. CDR3 loop: CASSYSTVYNEQFF. DNA of the CDR3: TGTGCCAGCAGTTACTCGACAGTGTACAATGAGCAGTTCTTC.

The chain has TRBV18 and TRBJ1-5, with 8 bases fitting TRBD1. The trim removed 3 bases at V and 0 bases at J, leaving 1 base unmatched. The CDR3 runs 15 residues. Germline-derived CDR1 and CDR2 are KGHSH and LQKENI. CDR3 in amino acids: CASSPGQDSNQPQHF. The CDR3 DNA sequence: TGTGCCAGCTCACCGGGACAGGATAGCAATCAGCCCCAGCATTTT.

The chain combines TRBV7-2 with TRBJ2-3; possibly TRBD2 for D (5 bases). The CDR3 consists of 15 residues. The V gene's germline CDR1 is SGHTA and CDR2 FQGNSA. Trimming shortened V by 4 bases and J by 0 bases, and 11 bases separated the two germline ends. The CDR3: CASSSRLTSTDTQYF. For the CDR3, the DNA is TGTGCCAGCAGCTCTAGACTAACTAGCACAGATACGCAGTATTTT.

This chain uses TRBV2 with TRBJ2-5, with 7 bases matching TRBD2. CDR1 SNHLY and CDR2 FYNNEI come from the germline V gene. This CDR3 has 13 residues. The V and J ends lost 8 bases and 5 bases, in that order; junction bases with no gene match: 8. CDR3 protein: CASGEGPRETQYF. The CDR3 DNA is TGTGCCAGCGGGGAGGGTCCGAGGGAGACCCAGTACTTC.

The rearrangement uses TRBV3-1 (or the pseudogene TRBV3-2) and TRBJ1-1; D might be TRBD1 (6 bases). Deletions cut 3 bases from V and 4 bases from J, with 9 bases between. Per the germline V gene, CDR1 is LGHDT and CDR2 is YNNKEL (reference sequence). The CDR3 is 13 residues long. The CDR3: CASSHQGSTEAFF. As DNA, the CDR3 is TGTGCCAGCAGCCACCAGGGGAGCACTGAAGCTTTCTTT.

The chain recombines TRBV12-5 with TRBJ1-2; D may be TRBD1 (5 bases). CDR1 and CDR2 from the germline V gene are LGHNT and FRNRAP. Deletions cut 2 bases from V and 8 bases from J, with 9 bases between. The CDR3 extends over 12 amino acids. CDR3 protein: CASGLTAGGYTF. CDR3 DNA sequence: TGTGCTAGTGGTTTGACGGCAGGGGGCTACACCTTC.

V gene TRBV10-3 combines with J gene TRBJ2-3; the match to TRBD2 covers 10 bases. Germline CDR1 ENHRY, CDR2 SYGVKD. V was clipped by 10 bases and J by 4 bases; unmatched bases: 11. There are 15 residues in the CDR3. The CDR3 reads CASFPGLARPDTQYF. As DNA, the CDR3 is TGTGCCAGCTTCCCGGGACTAGCGCGGCCAGATACGCAGTATTTT.

The chain uses TRBV6-5 and TRBJ1-5; 9 positions match TRBD1. This CDR3 comprises 13 residues. CDR1 MNHEY and CDR2 SVGAGI come from the germline V gene. Germline trimming cut 5 bases from V and 10 bases from J; bases unmatched to any gene: 6. Written as DNA, the CDR3 is TGTGCCAGCAGTCCCGGGACAGGGCGTCCCCAGCATTTT. Its translation: CASSPGTGRPQHF.

The chain couples TRBV5-5 to TRBJ1-1; maybe TRBD1 (5 bases). The CDR3 has 17 amino acids. Germline V gene data show CDR1 as SGHKS and CDR2 as YYEKEE (reference sequence). Trimming removed 4 bases at V and 1 base at J, with 20 bases between. In DNA form, the CDR3 reads TGTGCCAGCAGCCTATTCCCCTCGAGGACAACGAACACTGAAGCTTTCTTT. This encodes CASSLFPSRTTNTEAFF.

This rearrangement joins TRBV27 to TRBJ1-4; 8 nucleotides agree with TRBD1. The CDR3 length is 14 residues. Germline trimming cut 5 bases from V and 7 bases from J; bases unmatched to any gene: 6. Germline V gene data show CDR1 as MNHEY and CDR2 as SMNVEV (reference sequence). CDR3 sequence (DNA): TGTGCCAGCAGTCTCGGACAGGGAGCTGAAAAACTGTTTTTT. Residues: CASSLGQGAEKLFF.

This chain links TRBV6-5 with TRBJ1-1; the D gene is possibly TRBD1 (5 bases). This CDR3 is 15 amino acids long. V lost 0 bases and J 8 bases, leaving 16 bases between the germline ends. Per germline, CDR1 MNHEY and CDR2 SVGAGI. The CDR3 nucleotides read TGTGCCAGCAGTTACTCAGGGCAGGGTAGATTCGAAGCTTTCTTT. Translating gives CASSYSGQGRFEAFF.

The chain combines TRBV7-9 with TRBJ1-6; no clear D. Germline V gives CDR1 SEHNR, CDR2 FQNEAQ (reference sequence). This CDR3 spans 13 amino acids. V gave up 3 bases and J gave up 7 bases, with 7 bases separating them. The CDR3 region has the DNA TGTGCCAGCAGCTTCGCGGGGAATTCACCCCTCCACTTT. Its protein is CASSFAGNSPLHF.

The chain's CDR3 is CASSLLGTGGNTEAFF. For the CDR3, the DNA is TGTGCCAGCAGCTTGTTGGGGACAGGGGGGAACACTGAAGCTTTCTTT. J is TRBJ1-1 and V is TRBV5-4; 11 nucleotides align to TRBD1. The CDR3 sequence is 16 residues long. Germline V CDR1 and CDR2: SGHNT, YYREEE (reference sequence). Trimming took 1 base from V and 1 from J; bases not matched to a gene: 3.

This clone was counted between two and nine times. V is TRBV3-1 (or the pseudogene TRBV3-2) and J is TRBJ1-2; D is undetermined. The CDR3 has 15 amino acids. Germline V CDR1 and CDR2: LGHDT, YNNKEL (reference sequence). Deletions cut 1 base from V and 0 bases from J, with 9 bases between. The CDR3 region has the DNA TGTGCCAGCAGCCAAGTGCACGTAGCTAACTATGGCTACACCTTC. It specifies CASSQVHVANYGYTF.

The chain uses TRBV6-5 and TRBJ1-1; 11 bases line up with TRBD1. Germline V gene data show CDR1 as MNHEY and CDR2 as SVGAGI. V lost 6 bases, J lost 2 bases, and 2 bases stayed unmatched. This CDR3 has 14 residues. CDR3 bases: TGTGCCAGCAGGGGGACAGGGGGAAACACTGAAGCTTTCTTT. Its protein product is CASRGTGGNTEAFF.

The chain has TRBV5-1 and TRBJ2-5; 12 bases map to TRBD1. CDR1 and CDR2 (germline): SGHRS, YFSETQ. The CDR3 contains 16 residues. V was clipped by 3 bases and J by 5 bases; unmatched bases: 8. The CDR3 DNA follows: TGCGCCAGCAGCTACCGGGACAGGGGGCGCGGGGAGACCCAGTACTTC. It codes for CASSYRDRGRGETQYF.

V usage is TRBV7-9 and J usage is TRBJ1-5, with 7 bases that match TRBD1. V was pared by 4 bases and J by 2 bases, with 5 bases of the junction left unmatched. There are 15 residues in the CDR3. Germline assignment: CDR1 SEHNR and CDR2 FQNEAQ (reference sequence). CDR3 amino acids: CASSSEGARNQPQHF. In DNA form, the CDR3 reads TGTGCCAGCAGCTCCGAGGGGGCTCGCAATCAGCCCCAGCATTTT.

The chain employs TRBV5-6 and TRBJ2-7, with D tentatively TRBD2 (5 bases). Trimming pared 4 bases from V and 7 bases from J, leaving 9 bases between. The CDR3 is made up of 11 amino acids. Germline CDR1 SGHDT, CDR2 YYEEEE. This chain's CDR3 is CASSTQREQYF. CDR3 in DNA: TGTGCCAGCAGCACTCAGCGGGAGCAGTACTTC. Full variable domain (rest looked up from reference TRBV5-6 and TRBJ2-7): DAGVTQSPTHLIKTRGQQVTLRCSPKSGHDTVSWYQQALGQGPQFIFQYYEEEERQRGNFPDRFSGHQFPNYSSELNVNALLLGDSALYLCASSTQREQYFGPGTRLTVT.

This sequence joins TRBV10-1 and TRBJ1-1, with D possibly matching TRBD1 (6 bases). The V gene lost 0 bases and the J gene lost 3 bases, with 11 bases spanning the gap. Germline assignment: CDR1 WNHNN and CDR2 SYGVQD (reference sequence). There are 15 residues in the CDR3. This CDR3 reads CASSESGQGYTEAFF. The CDR3 DNA reads TGCGCCAGCAGTGAGTCGGGCCAGGGGTACACTGAAGCTTTCTTT.

The rearrangement joins TRBV6-2 or TRBV6-3 to TRBJ2-7; no firm D call. The germline gives CDR1 MNHEY, CDR2 SVGEGT. CDR3 size: 11 residues. Trimming pared 6 bases from V and 7 bases from J, leaving 10 bases between. The DNA of the CDR3 is TGTGCCAGCAGCGCCTCCGGGGAGCAGTACTTC. It translates to CASSASGEQYF.

The chain links TRBV5-1 to TRBJ1-6; D gene uncertain. This CDR3 contains 14 residues. V shed 0 bases and J shed 3 bases, with 4 bases lying between them. Looked up from germline, CDR1 is SGHRS and CDR2 is YFSETQ. CDR3 sequence: CASSLDIYNSPLHF. CDR3 bases: TGCGCCAGCAGCTTGGATATCTATAATTCACCCCTCCACTTT.

This chain connects TRBV5-8 to TRBJ2-7, with TRBD1 as a possible D gene (5 bases). Germline values: CDR1 SGHTS, CDR2 YDEGEE. V lost 0 bases, J lost 6 bases, and 19 bases lay in between. This CDR3 is built from 16 residues. This chain's CDR3 is CASSLDLARVGSEQYF. CDR3 bases: TGTGCCAGCAGCTTGGATCTTGCCAGGGTTGGTAGCGAGCAGTACTTC.

This sequence joins TRBV7-9 and TRBJ2-5, with D perhaps TRBD1 (6 bases). The germline V gene encodes CDR1 SEHNR and CDR2 FQNEAQ (reference sequence). This CDR3 has 15 residues. The V end was cut by 4 bases, the J end by 4 bases, with 16 bases between. The CDR3 DNA follows: TGTGCCAGCAGCTCTCACAGGGACCTGGGAGAGACCCAGTACTTC. Its translation: CASSSHRDLGETQYF.